The sequence of this T cell receptor (beta chain) was determined in a study of blood T cell repertoires in COVID-19. The data were produced by immunoSEQ multiplex PCR, yet TCRdb's version contains in-frame clones alone and is incomplete. Of roughly 30,000 clones listed, 75% to 85% are singletons. The V gene end was trimmed by 1 base and the J gene end by 3 bases; junction bases not matched to a gene: 6. Germline assignment: CDR1 MGHRA and CDR2 YSYEKL. The CDR3 is 17 amino acids. J is TRBJ2-3 and V is TRBV4-1, with 11 bases lining up with TRBD1. The source is a human donor in a cohort sampled during active COVID-19. Sequencing was performed on peripheral blood. In DNA form, the CDR3 reads TGCGCCAGCAGCCAAGCAGGGACAGGGGGATTGACAGATACGCAGTATTTT. It codes for CASSQAGTGGLTDTQYF.